A selection of T cell receptor beta chains follows, all from one sample in a study of graft-versus-host responses after intestinal transplantation. Repertoires were generated with immunoSEQ multiplex PCR, while TCRdb's copy carries only in-frame clones and drops some. The sample holds fewer than 120,000 clones, just over 90% seen once. For these TCRs, the target antigens are not known. Material: unstimulated CD8+ T cells sorted from spleen or lymph node cells, obtained before intestinal transplant. Every receptor here comes from a human donor who received an intestinal transplant. The CDR3 runs from the conserved cysteine through the conserved F or W. D genes are given only for firm matches. Clone size is given for some rows only: seen once, a few or many times, or a class if the clone is expanded.

D gene | J gene | V gene | clone size | CDR3 DNA | CDR3 protein
. | TRBJ2-7 | TRBV11-1 | . | TGTGCCAGCAGTCCCACCGACCGGCCCTACGAGCAGTACTTC | CASSPTDRPYEQYF
. | TRBJ2-1 | TRBV5-6 | . | TGTGCCAGCAGCCCGACGACAGCTCCTGAGCAGTTCTTC | CASSPTTAPEQFF
. | TRBJ1-5 | TRBV27 | . | TGTGCCAGCAGTATGGGAGTAAATCAGCCCCAGCATTTT | CASSMGVNQPQHF
TRBD1 | TRBJ2-5 | TRBV19 | . | TGTGCCAGTAGTTTCAGACAGGGTCGAGAGACCCAGTACTTC | CASSFRQGRETQYF
. | TRBJ1-2 | TRBV7-8 | . | TGTGCCAGCAGCCCAGGGTGGGGAACCCACTATGGCTACACCTTC | CASSPGWGTHYGYTF
. | TRBJ2-7 | TRBV16 | few | TGTGCCAGCAGCCAATCAGCCGGGAGTGGCGAGCAGTACTTC | CASSQSAGSGEQYF
. | TRBJ1-1 | TRBV7-9 | . | TGTGCCAGCAGCTCCCCAGTTAACACTGAAGCTTTCTTT | CASSSPVNTEAFF
. | TRBJ2-7 | TRBV29-1 | . | TGCAGCGTTGAAGATTCCACTGTCTACGAGCAGTACTTC | CSVEDSTVYEQYF
TRBD1 | TRBJ1-2 | TRBV27 | once | TGTGCCAGCAGTCAACTACAGGGGCCGACCCCTAGCTACACCTTC | CASSQLQGPTPSYTF
. | TRBJ2-2 | TRBV6-6 | . | TGTGCCAGCAGTTACCCAGCGGCTCTCGGGGAGCTGTTTTTT | CASSYPAALGELFF
. | TRBJ2-1 | TRBV4-2 | . | TGTGCCAGCAGCCAAGATACCGACTCCTACAATGAGCAGTTCTTC | CASSQDTDSYNEQFF
. | TRBJ2-1 | TRBV4-1 | . | TGCGCCAGCAGTGGGACCGCTGAGTACAATGAGCAGTTCTTC | CASSGTAEYNEQFF
. | TRBJ2-7 | TRBV5-1 | once | TGCGCCAGCAGCTTGAGGGCAGGGAGGTACGAGCAGTACTTC | CASSLRAGRYEQYF
. | TRBJ1-1 | TRBV6-4 | . | TGTGCCAGCAGTGACTATCCAGGCCTAGAAGCTTTCTTT | CASSDYPGLEAFF
TRBD2 | TRBJ2-1 | TRBV30 | . | TGTGCCTGGAGCCTCGGGACTAGCGGGAGAGCTCGCTACAATGAGCAGTTCTTC | CAWSLGTSGRARYNEQFF